Below are 28 T cell receptor beta chains sequenced from a single sample in a study of cytomegalovirus exposure and HLA in healthy donors. Libraries were prepared by immunoSEQ multiplex PCR; TCRdb keeps only in-frame clonotypes and omits some of them. The repertoire holds about 350,000 clones, with 87% as singletons. The sequencing input was PBMCs. The receptors shown here come from a woman between 25 and 40 years old in good health and CMV-seropositive.

The chain recombines TRBV7-2 with TRBJ1-6; unclear D gene. Trimming stripped 5 bases from V and 8 bases from J, with 13 bases between. The CDR3 length is 14 residues. The germline V gene encodes CDR1 SGHTA and CDR2 FQGNSA. The CDR3 DNA sequence: TGTGCCAGCAGCCCCCTCCTTTTCGATTCACCCCTCCACTTT. It codes for CASSPLLFDSPLHF.

This CDR3 reads CASSQRGPGDTDTQYF. In DNA, the CDR3 is TGTGCCAGCAGCCAAAGGGGGCCTGGTGACACAGATACGCAGTATTTT. This chain connects TRBV4-2 to TRBJ2-3; 7 bases are shared with TRBD1. The CDR3 contains 16 residues. V shed 2 bases and J 2 bases; nucleotides not matched to a gene: 7. CDR1 is LGHNA, CDR2 YNFKEQ, per germline.

There are a few counts of this clone. The gene calls are TRBV5-4 and TRBJ2-2, with no clear D. CDR1 SGHNT and CDR2 YYREEE come from the germline V gene (reference sequence). The CDR3 has 12 amino acids. Trimming left V 4 bases short and J 6 bases short, with 7 bases between. In nucleotides, the CDR3 is TGTGCCAGCAGCCGTTACCCCGGGGAGCTGTTTTTT. Its translation is CASSRYPGELFF.

The chain is built from TRBV15 and TRBJ2-5; D gene ambiguous. In germline, CDR1 is LNHNV, CDR2 YYDKDF (reference sequence). This CDR3 contains 15 residues. With 0 bases removed from V and 2 bases from J, the gap between germline ends came to 10 bases. This CDR3 reads CATSRDQSVQETQYF. The CDR3, as DNA: TGTGCCACCAGCAGAGATCAATCGGTTCAAGAGACCCAGTACTTC.

The genes are TRBV18 and TRBJ1-5, with 9 bases identical to TRBD1. The CDR3 is made up of 15 amino acids. Trimming cost V 6 bases and J 6 bases; bases outside gene matches: 9. Germline V lookup: CDR1 KGHSH, CDR2 LQKENI. CDR3 sequence reads: CASSLDRGGSQPQHF. The CDR3 bases are TGTGCCAGCTCGCTGGACAGGGGCGGAAGTCAGCCCCAGCATTTT.

The chain links TRBV7-2 to TRBJ1-2; D may be TRBD1 (5 bases). This CDR3 spans 14 amino acids. The germline V and J ends were trimmed by 3 bases and 6 bases, with 14 bases remaining between them. Germline V gives CDR1 SGHTA, CDR2 FQGNSA. CDR3 sequence: CASSFARVIHGYTF. CDR3 coding DNA: TGTGCCAGCAGCTTCGCCAGGGTTATCCATGGCTACACCTTC.

J is TRBJ1-3 and V is TRBV19; TRBD1 is a possible D gene (5 bases). Trimming left V 3 bases short and J 4 bases short, with 10 bases between. This CDR3 spans 14 amino acids. CDR1 LNHDA and CDR2 SQIVND come from the germline V gene (reference sequence). CDR3 loop: CASSIGPGGNTIYF. The DNA of the CDR3 is TGTGCCAGTAGTATTGGGCCAGGGGGAAACACCATATATTTT.

The chain joins TRBV27 to TRBJ2-7; D unclear. The germline CDR1 and CDR2 sequences are MNHEY and SMNVEV (reference sequence). The CDR3 consists of 15 residues. V gave up 2 bases and J gave up 4 bases, with 15 bases separating them. CDR3 coding DNA: TGTGCCAGCAGTTTAATTGGCCGTCAAGAGTACGAGCAGTACTTC. Amino acid sequence: CASSLIGRQEYEQYF.

The CDR3 here is CASSLVVGPGIDQPQHF. CDR3 coding DNA: TGTGCCAGCAGCTTAGTTGTGGGGCCGGGGATCGATCAGCCCCAGCATTTT. V gene TRBV7-9 combines with J gene TRBJ1-5; D possibly corresponds to TRBD1 (5 bases). The CDR3 extends over 17 amino acids. Germline V gene data show CDR1 as SEHNR and CDR2 as FQNEAQ (reference sequence). The V gene lost 1 base and the J gene lost 5 bases, with 18 bases spanning the gap.

The genes are TRBV19 and TRBJ2-3, with D maybe TRBD1 (6 bases). Germline lookup yields CDR1 LNHDA and CDR2 SQIVND (reference sequence). This CDR3 comprises 14 residues. The germline V and J ends were trimmed by 3 bases and 6 bases, with 13 bases remaining between them. This CDR3 reads CASSIGSGADTQYF. The CDR3 DNA is TGTGCCAGTAGTATTGGTTCAGGGGCGGATACGCAGTATTTT.

This clone occurred once. This chain uses TRBV19 with TRBJ1-2, with D possibly matching TRBD1 (5 bases). Germline-derived CDR1 and CDR2 are LNHDA and SQIVND (reference sequence). The CDR3 consists of 15 residues. V dropped 6 bases and J dropped 5 bases, with 19 bases sitting between them. The DNA of the CDR3 is TGTGCCAGTAGCCCTGGGGCAGGCCCGTCGTATGGCTACACCTTC. Translated: CASSPGAGPSYGYTF.

The rearrangement links TRBV4-3 to TRBJ2-7; D unclear. Trimming took off 0 bases at V and 5 bases at J, with 8 bases between the two ends. This CDR3 has 13 residues. The germline V gene encodes CDR1 LGHNA and CDR2 YSLEER. The CDR3, as DNA: TGCGCCAGCAGCCAAGATAGTGGCAACGAGCAGTACTTC. Protein: CASSQDSGNEQYF.

DNA for the CDR3: TGCAGCGTTGAGAAAGGCTACGAGCAGTACTTC. It is translated as CSVEKGYEQYF. The chain recombines TRBV29-1 with TRBJ2-7; the D is unclear. Germline CDR1 SQVTM, CDR2 ANQGSEA. This CDR3 region has 11 residues. V was clipped by 3 bases and J by 3 bases, with 6 bases between them.

The gene calls are TRBV13 and TRBJ2-1, with 11 bases lining up with TRBD2. Germline CDR1 PRHDT, CDR2 FYEKMQ (reference sequence). The CDR3 loop spans 16 amino acids. Trimming cost V 5 bases and J 8 bases; bases outside gene matches: 11. CDR3 in DNA: TGTGCCAGCAGCGCAAGACTAGCGGGGACTTTGTATGAGCAGTTCTTC. Encoded protein: CASSARLAGTLYEQFF.

The J gene is TRBJ1-5, the V gene TRBV6-1; D uncertain. Trimming removed 3 bases at V and 4 bases at J, with 7 bases between. The CDR3 has 13 residues. CDR1 is MNHNS and CDR2 is SASEGT in the germline V gene. The CDR3 reads CASSEWQNQPQHF. In DNA form, the CDR3 reads TGTGCCAGCAGTGAGTGGCAGAATCAGCCCCAGCATTTT.

V and J are TRBV11-2 and TRBJ1-5, with 9 nucleotides matching TRBD1. The CDR3 totals 15 residues. Per germline, CDR1 SGHAT and CDR2 FQNNGV. Trimming cost V 1 base and J 6 bases; bases outside gene matches: 4. CDR3 sequence reads: CASSLGDRAAQPQHF. The CDR3 coding sequence is TGTGCCAGCAGCTTAGGGGACAGGGCTGCTCAGCCCCAGCATTTT. Complete variable domain (other parts from reference TRBV11-2 and TRBJ1-5): EAGVAQSPRYKIIEKRQSVAFWCNPISGHATLYWYQQILGQGPKLLIQFQNNGVVDDSQLPKDRFSAERLKGVDSTLKIQPAKLEDSAVYLCASSLGDRAAQPQHFGDGTRLSIL.

The rearrangement joins TRBV29-1 to TRBJ2-2; 11 nucleotides agree with TRBD2. Germline trimming cut 5 bases from V and 6 bases from J; bases unmatched to any gene: 5. The CDR3 spans 14 residues. The germline CDR1 and CDR2 sequences are SQVTM and ANQGSEA. The CDR3 nucleotides are TGCAGCGTTCAACTAGCGGGAGAGGCCGGGGAGCTGTTTTTT. Residues: CSVQLAGEAGELFF.

The V and J genes are TRBV27 and TRBJ1-2; D unclear. The CDR3 extends over 15 amino acids. CDR1 is MNHEY, CDR2 SMNVEV, per germline (reference sequence). Between the trimmed V and J ends, which lost 2 bases and 1 base, there was a span of 11 bases. CDR3 sequence: CASSLRWERNYGYTF. In DNA, the CDR3 is TGTGCCAGCAGTTTACGATGGGAGCGTAACTATGGCTACACCTTC.

The chain recombines TRBV6-6 with TRBJ1-1; D is unclear. Germline V gene data show CDR1 as MNHNY and CDR2 as SVGAGI (reference sequence). V lost 6 bases to trimming and J lost 1 base, with 9 bases between them. The CDR3 totals 13 residues. In DNA, the CDR3 is TGTGCCAGCAGCCCCAGACAGAACACTGAAGCTTTCTTT. This encodes CASSPRQNTEAFF.

The gene calls are TRBV7-2 and TRBJ1-5, with D possibly TRBD1 on 5 matching bases. The V gene lost 1 base and the J gene lost 5 bases, with 12 bases spanning the gap. The CDR3 has 15 residues. Germline CDR1 SGHTA, CDR2 FQGNSA. CDR3: CASSLVWQGDQPQHF. In DNA form, the CDR3 reads TGTGCCAGCAGCTTAGTGTGGCAGGGAGATCAGCCCCAGCATTTT.

V and J are TRBV27 and TRBJ2-1; 8 nucleotides line up with TRBD2. V was clipped by 5 bases and J by 4 bases; unmatched bases: 4. The CDR3 is 14 residues long. Per germline, CDR1 MNHEY and CDR2 SMNVEV (reference sequence). The chain's CDR3 is CASSAGLGYNEQFF. CDR3 in DNA: TGTGCCAGCAGTGCGGGACTAGGGTACAATGAGCAGTTCTTC.

The J gene is TRBJ2-2, the V gene TRBV30; D unclear. The germline CDR1 and CDR2 sequences are GTSNPN and SVGIG (reference sequence). V lost 2 bases to trimming and J lost 2 bases, with 9 bases between them. The CDR3 totals 14 residues. The CDR3 coding sequence is TGTGCCTGGAGTCTGGTAGGCAACACCGGGGAGCTGTTTTTT. Its translation is CAWSLVGNTGELFF. Full variable domain (missing parts from reference TRBV30 and TRBJ2-2): SQTIHQWPATLVQPVGSPLSLECTVEGTSNPNLYWYRQAAGRGLQLLFYSVGIGQISSEVPQNLSASRPQDRQFILSSKKLLLSDSGFYLCAWSLVGNTGELFFGEGSRLTVL.

The gene calls are TRBV6-4 and TRBJ2-3; TRBD2 might be the D (5 bases). Germline assignment: CDR1 MRHNA and CDR2 SNTAGT. The CDR3 is made up of 14 amino acids. The germline V and J ends were trimmed by 7 bases and 7 bases, with 18 bases remaining between them. DNA of the CDR3: TGTGCCAGCAAAGTGGAGGCTGGAGGAAATACGCAGTATTTT. It encodes CASKVEAGGNTQYF.

The J gene is TRBJ1-3, the V gene TRBV9; TRBD1 aligns across 7 bases. Germline CDR1 SGDLS, CDR2 YYNGEE. With 5 bases clipped from V and 1 base from J, the junction kept 6 bases outside the gene matches. CDR3 length equals 15 residues. CDR3 loop: CASRGDSPSGNTIYF. In DNA form, the CDR3 reads TGTGCCAGCAGAGGGGACAGCCCATCTGGAAACACCATATATTTT.

The chain combines TRBV5-1 with TRBJ1-2, with D tentatively TRBD1 (6 bases). V lost 1 base and J 8 bases, leaving 15 bases between the germline ends. The CDR3 contains 14 residues. The V gene's germline CDR1 is SGHRS and CDR2 YFSETQ. CDR3 nucleotides: TGCGCCAGCAGCTTGTCCTCCGGGACAAACGGCTACACCTTC. Protein product: CASSLSSGTNGYTF.

The gene calls are TRBV7-7 and TRBJ2-7, with TRBD2 matching 7 bases. There are 13 residues in the CDR3. The J segment lost 3 bases and the V segment lost 5 bases, leaving 4 bases of the junction unmatched. Germline CDR1 is SSHAT and CDR2 is FNYEAQ (reference sequence). The CDR3 is CASSPSGFYEQYF. The DNA of the CDR3 is TGTGCCAGCAGCCCTAGCGGTTTCTACGAGCAGTACTTC.

The chain links TRBV4-2 to TRBJ1-1, with D possibly matching TRBD1 (5 bases). CDR1 is LGHNA and CDR2 is YNFKEQ in the germline V gene. With 4 bases removed from V and 1 base from J, the gap between germline ends came to 10 bases. There are 14 residues in the CDR3. The CDR3 reads CASSRGSQNTEAFF. Here the CDR3 DNA reads TGTGCCAGCAGCCGGGGCAGCCAGAACACTGAAGCTTTCTTT.

The rearrangement joins TRBV4-3 to TRBJ1-1, with a possible D match to TRBD1 (6 bases). Trimming took off 0 bases at V and 4 bases at J, with 21 bases between the two ends. CDR1 and CDR2 from the germline V gene are LGHNA and YSLEER. This CDR3 contains 18 residues. For the CDR3, the DNA is TGCGCCAGCAGCCAAGAGGTTGTATATACAGGGAGGGGCACTGAAGCTTTCTTT. It is translated as CASSQEVVYTGRGTEAFF.